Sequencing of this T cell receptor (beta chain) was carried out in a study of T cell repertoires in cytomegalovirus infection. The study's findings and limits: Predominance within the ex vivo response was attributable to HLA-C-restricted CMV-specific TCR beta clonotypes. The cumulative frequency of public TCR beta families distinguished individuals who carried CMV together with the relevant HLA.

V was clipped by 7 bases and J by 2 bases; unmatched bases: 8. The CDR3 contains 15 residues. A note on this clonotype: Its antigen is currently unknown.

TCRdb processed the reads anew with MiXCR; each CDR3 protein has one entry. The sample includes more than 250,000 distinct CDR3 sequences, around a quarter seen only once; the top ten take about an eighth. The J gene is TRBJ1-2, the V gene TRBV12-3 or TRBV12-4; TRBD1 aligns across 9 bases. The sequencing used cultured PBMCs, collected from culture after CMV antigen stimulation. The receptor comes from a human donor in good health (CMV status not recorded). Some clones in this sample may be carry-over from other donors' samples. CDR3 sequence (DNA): TGTGCCAGCACCACTCCGGGACAGGGCAACTATGGCTACACCTTC. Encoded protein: CASTTPGQGNYGYTF.